This T cell receptor beta chain was recorded in a study of blood T cell repertoires in COVID-19. Study as a whole: Acute and convalescent COVID-19 samples came from the United States, Italy and Spain. In each case, the material was cDNA or gDNA derived from T cells, B-cell-depleted T cells, or PBMCs.

In the source study's methods: The assay estimated nucleated cells by amplifying reference gene primers. The method was immunoSEQ multiplex PCR; TCRdb's version includes in-frame clones alone and lacks a portion of them. The V and J calls and clone size come from that table; D and trimming were worked out from the DNA. This table holds 180,000 or so clones, approximately 88% found once. This clone was recorded a few times. Germline V gene data show CDR1 as SNHLY and CDR2 as FYNNEI. The CDR3 consists of 16 residues. Trimming stripped 7 bases from V and 5 bases from J, with 23 bases between. The V and J genes are TRBV2 and TRBJ1-1; no firm D call. Specimen: peripheral blood. The sequence was obtained from a woman between 50 and 59 years old with acute or convalescent COVID-19. This CDR3 is CASTGGWTGGYTEAFF. CDR3 nucleotide sequence: TGTGCCAGCACGGGCGGGTGGACGGGCGGGTATACTGAAGCTTTCTTT.